The T cell receptor beta chain described here comes from a study of CD8+ T cells in alopecia areata (dated by TCRdb to 2016 to 2018). As for the study more broadly: Treated patients were enrolled in an open-label pilot trial of oral tofacitinib at 5 to 10 mg twice daily for moderate-to-severe alopecia areata. Scalp clonality was compared across normal scalp (n=4), patchy alopecia areata scalp (n=8), and alopecia totalis/universalis scalp (n=8). In both human patients and the C3H/HeJ mouse model, the study applied high-throughput TCRbeta sequencing to look at T cell clonal expansion in alopecia areata. Scalp tissue and sorted CD4+ and CD8+ peripheral blood T cells from patchy and totalis/universalis alopecia areata patients and from healthy controls were covered by human TCRbeta sequencing. Patients received tofacitinib for 6 to 18 months and were then followed off drug for 6 months to check for delayed response and recurrence. The RNA source kit depended on sample type: the PAXgene miRNA kit for fixed scalp, the miRNeasy kit for PBMCs, and the RNeasy kit for mouse skin. TCRbeta CDR3 regions were amplified by immunoSEQ multiplex PCR with 35 Vbeta forward and 13 Jbeta reverse primers. Biopsies were taken from tofacitinib-treated patients at baseline and at 4 and 24 weeks of treatment, and a later scalp biopsy was taken in several of the tofacitinib-treated patients. Points the paper makes about the study in general: Unlike mouse skin, which is dominated by gammadelta T cells, normal human skin has resident alphabeta T cells that are also sequenced, and this complicates analysis of the scalp TCR repertoire. Lesional scalp, especially in alopecia totalis/universalis, showed higher clonality and more expanded CD8+ clones than normal scalp, suggesting antigenic drive. Shared TCR sequences between patients were less evident than in mice, which may be partly attributable to HLA diversity in the patient population.

The time point label, read with the paper, signifies: baseline before oral tofacitinib. Peripheral blood and lesional scalp punch biopsies were obtained from patients with alopecia areata. After PBMCs were isolated by density centrifugation and stained for CD3, CD4 and CD8, a FACSAria was used to sort CD4+ and CD8+ T cells. To prepare the library, the immunoSEQ multiplex PCR assay was applied. To provide template for TCR sequencing, every sample had RNA extracted and reverse transcribed into cDNA. SuperScript III was used to make first-strand cDNA, primed with a 2:1 mix of oligo-dT and random hexamers. Amplification bias was assessed with a synthetic immune receptor repertoire, and residual bias was removed computationally. In the original analysis: Raw reads were preprocessed to remove errors, and CDR3 was defined by IMGT conventions from the conserved cysteine to phenylalanine. Clonality was computed as 1 minus the Shannon entropy, with the entropy normalized by log2 of the number of productive unique TCRs. Whether each scalp clone was CD4 or CD8 was inferred by checking scalp TCRbeta sequences against the CD4 and CD8 repertoires from sorted blood. TCRdb stores this immuneACCESS table with in-frame sequences only. Part of the clones is absent; in the studies checked, under half of the shortfall reflects unresolved V genes, and no reason is known for the rest. V, J and clone size derive from that table, while D and trimming were established from the DNA sequence. The sample profile shows 100,000 to 150,000 clones; 50% to 60% of them were found once. 4.5% of the sample is held by the ten biggest clonotypes.

CDR1 SGHRS and CDR2 YFSETQ are derived from the germline V gene. The CDR3 numbers 14 residues from cysteine through phenylalanine. Of the read, only the CDR3 DNA is kept; its 42 bases are in frame from base 1. The germline V and J ends show losses of 3 bases and 2 bases respectively, and no gene match explains 3 bases of the junction. About this clone: Its cognate antigen has yet to be identified. No much larger clone is present one base from it, and per-base qualities are unavailable.

The rearranged segments are TRBV5-1 and TRBJ2-3, with 7 middle bases fitting TRBD2. The TCR was taken from a human donor with alopecia areata. This sample comprised CD4+ T cells sorted from blood, obtained at week 0. Here the CDR3 is given as CASSSLASTDTQYF. The sequenced DNA is TGCGCCAGCAGCTCACTAGCGTCCACAGATACGCAGTATTTT.